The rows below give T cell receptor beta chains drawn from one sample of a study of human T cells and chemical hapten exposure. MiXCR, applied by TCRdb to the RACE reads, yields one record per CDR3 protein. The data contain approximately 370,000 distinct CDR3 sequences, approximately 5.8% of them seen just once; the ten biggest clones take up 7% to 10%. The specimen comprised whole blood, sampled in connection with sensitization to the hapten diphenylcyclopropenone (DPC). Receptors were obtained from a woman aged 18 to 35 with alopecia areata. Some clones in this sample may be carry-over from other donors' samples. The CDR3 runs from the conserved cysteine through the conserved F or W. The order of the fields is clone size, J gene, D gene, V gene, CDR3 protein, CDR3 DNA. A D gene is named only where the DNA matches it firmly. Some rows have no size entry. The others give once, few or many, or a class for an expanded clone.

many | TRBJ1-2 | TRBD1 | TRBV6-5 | CASSRDSNYGYTF | TGTGCCAGCAGCCGGGACAGTAACTATGGCTACACCTTC
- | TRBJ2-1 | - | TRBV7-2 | CASSLFRGDPNYEQFF | TGTGCCAGCAGCTTATTCCGCGGGGATCCAAATTATGAGCAGTTCTTC
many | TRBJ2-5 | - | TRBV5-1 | CASSKSGGIETQYF | TGCGCCAGCAGCAAGTCAGGGGGGATAGAGACCCAGTACTTC
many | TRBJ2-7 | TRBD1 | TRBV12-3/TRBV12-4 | CASSLGDRLTEQYF | TGTGCCAGCAGTTTAGGGGACAGACTCACCGAGCAGTACTTC
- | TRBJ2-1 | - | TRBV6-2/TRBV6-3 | CASANPYNEQFF | TGTGCCAGCGCTAATCCTTACAATGAGCAGTTCTTC
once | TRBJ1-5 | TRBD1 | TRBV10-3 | CAISGNPGQGASNQPQHF | TGTGCCATCAGTGGTAACCCGGGACAGGGGGCCAGCAATCAGCCCCAGCATTTT
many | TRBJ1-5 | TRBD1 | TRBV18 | CASSPTGPNQPQHF | TGTGCCAGCTCACCGACAGGGCCGAATCAGCCCCAGCATTTT
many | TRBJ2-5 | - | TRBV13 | CASSPHRARFFYF | TGTGCCAGCAGCCCCCATAGGGCAAGATTCTTTTACTTC
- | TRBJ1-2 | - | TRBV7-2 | CASSVYDGYVYGYTF | TGTGCCAGCAGCGTTTATGACGGTTACGTTTATGGCTACACCTTC
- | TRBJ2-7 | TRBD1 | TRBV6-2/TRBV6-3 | CASSPPGQGKYEQYF | TGTGCCAGCAGCCCACCGGGACAGGGGAAGTACGAGCAGTACTTC
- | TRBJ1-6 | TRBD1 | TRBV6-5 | CASSYSSGTASPLHF | TGTGCCAGCAGTTACTCGAGTGGGACAGCCTCACCCCTCCACTTT
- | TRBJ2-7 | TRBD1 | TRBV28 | CATDRGYYEQYF | TGTGCCACCGACAGGGGCTACTACGAGCAGTACTTC
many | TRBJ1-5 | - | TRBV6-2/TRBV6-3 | CASSYSSIGHQPQHF | TGTGCCAGCAGTTACTCATCTATAGGGCACCAGCCCCAGCATTTT
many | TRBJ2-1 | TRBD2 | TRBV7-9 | CASSLISGGADEQFF | TGTGCCAGCAGCTTAATAAGCGGGGGGGCTGATGAGCAGTTCTTC
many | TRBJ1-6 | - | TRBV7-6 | CASSSRSEGNSPLHF | TGTGCCAGCAGCTCCCGGTCTGAGGGAAATTCACCCCTCCACTTT
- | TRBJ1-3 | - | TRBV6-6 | CATLQSSGNTIYF | TGTGCCACCCTGCAGAGCTCTGGAAACACCATATATTTT
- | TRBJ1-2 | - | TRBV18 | CASSLVRGDDYGYTF | TGTGCCAGCTCACTGGTCAGGGGCGATGACTATGGCTACACCTTC
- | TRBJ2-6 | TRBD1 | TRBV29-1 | CSVQDRGYGANVLTF | TGCAGCGTACAGGACAGGGGGTATGGGGCCAACGTCCTGACTTTC
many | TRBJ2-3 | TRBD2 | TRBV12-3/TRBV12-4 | CASRGLAGAADTQYF | TGTGCCAGCAGGGGACTAGCGGGGGCCGCAGATACGCAGTATTTT
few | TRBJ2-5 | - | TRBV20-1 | CSPRKQSVQETQYF | TGCAGTCCAAGAAAACAGAGTGTACAAGAGACCCAGTACTTC
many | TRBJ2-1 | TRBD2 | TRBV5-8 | CASSSKLAGGPVEQFF | TGTGCCAGCAGCTCCAAACTAGCGGGGGGACCAGTTGAGCAGTTCTTC
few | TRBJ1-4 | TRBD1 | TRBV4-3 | CASSRTLDRGQEKLFF | TGCGCCAGCAGCCGGACCCTAGACAGGGGACAGGAAAAACTGTTTTTT
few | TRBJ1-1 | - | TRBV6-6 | CASSTVSTEAFF | TGTGCCAGCAGTACAGTCTCCACTGAAGCTTTCTTT
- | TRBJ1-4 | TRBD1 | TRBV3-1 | CASQDRGPANEKLFF | TGTGCCAGCCAGGACAGGGGGCCGGCTAATGAAAAACTGTTTTTT
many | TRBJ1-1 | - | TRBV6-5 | CASSYSWGWGSNTEAFF | TGTGCCAGCAGTTACTCGTGGGGTTGGGGATCGAACACTGAAGCTTTCTTT
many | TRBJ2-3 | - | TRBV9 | CASSVGTGLSTDTQYF | TGTGCCAGCAGCGTAGGAACAGGGCTGAGCACAGATACGCAGTATTTT
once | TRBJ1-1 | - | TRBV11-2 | CASSYGGAEAFF | TGTGCCAGCAGTTACGGCGGCGCAGAGGCTTTCTTT
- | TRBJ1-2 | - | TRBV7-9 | CASSLALGAGTSGYTF | TGTGCCAGCAGCTTAGCGCTTGGAGCGGGGACATCTGGCTACACCTTC
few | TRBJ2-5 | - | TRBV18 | CASSAIVDSQETQYF | TGTGCCAGCTCAGCAATCGTCGACAGCCAAGAGACCCAGTACTTC
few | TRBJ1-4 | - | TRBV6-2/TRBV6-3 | CASSSEGGTNEKLFF | TGTGCCAGCTCTTCCGAAGGAGGGACTAATGAAAAACTGTTTTTT
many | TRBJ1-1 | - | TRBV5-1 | CASSFETGTEAFF | TGCGCCAGCAGCTTCGAAACAGGGACTGAAGCTTTCTTT
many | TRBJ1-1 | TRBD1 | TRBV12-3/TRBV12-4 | CASSQGQGQVVDTEAFF | TGTGCCAGCAGCCAGGGACAGGGCCAGGTGGTAGACACTGAAGCTTTCTTT
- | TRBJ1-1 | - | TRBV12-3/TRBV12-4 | CASSLFGLTRGEAFF | TGTGCCAGCAGTTTATTCGGCCTTACTAGGGGTGAAGCTTTCTTT
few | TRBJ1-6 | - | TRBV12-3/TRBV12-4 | CASSLEVALHF | TGTGCCAGCAGTTTAGAAGTGGCCCTCCACTTT
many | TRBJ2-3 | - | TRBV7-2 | CASILNSGTDTQYF | TGTGCCAGCATCCTAAACTCCGGAACAGATACGCAGTATTTT
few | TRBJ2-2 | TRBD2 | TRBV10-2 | CSCSGVNTGELFF | TGCTCCTGCAGCGGGGTGAACACCGGGGAGCTGTTTTTT
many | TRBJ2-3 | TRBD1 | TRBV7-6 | CASSLDPGQSTDTQYF | TGTGCCAGCAGCCTCGATCCGGGACAGAGCACAGATACGCAGTATTTT
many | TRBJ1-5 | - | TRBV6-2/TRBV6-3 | CASSTLALLQPQHF | TGTGCCAGCAGTACGCTTGCCCTTCTTCAGCCCCAGCATTTT
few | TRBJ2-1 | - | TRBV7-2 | CASSFGRANNEQFF | TGTGCCAGCAGCTTCGGAAGGGCGAACAATGAGCAGTTCTTC
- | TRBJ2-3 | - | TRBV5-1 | CASSLGGRGTDTQYF | TGCGCCAGCAGCTTAGGGGGTCGCGGCACAGATACGCAGTATTTT
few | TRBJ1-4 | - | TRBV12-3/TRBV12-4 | CASLTDRNEKLFF | TGTGCCAGCCTCACCGACAGGAATGAAAAACTGTTTTTT
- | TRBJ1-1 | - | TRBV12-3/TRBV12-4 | CASSPQEGGDAFF | TGTGCCAGCAGCCCCCAGGAGGGGGGTGATGCTTTCTTT
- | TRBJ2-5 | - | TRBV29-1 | CSAPPGAGETQYF | TGCAGCGCCCCCCCAGGGGCGGGTGAGACCCAGTACTTC
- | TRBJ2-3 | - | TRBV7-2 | CASSPQISDTQYF | TGTGCCAGCAGCCCCCAGATCTCAGATACGCAGTATTTT
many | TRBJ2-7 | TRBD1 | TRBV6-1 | CASTTPAGDRASYEQYF | TGTGCCAGCACTACCCCGGCGGGGGACAGGGCCTCCTACGAGCAGTACTTC
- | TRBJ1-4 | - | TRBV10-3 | CAISELGTEGPSEKLFF | TGTGCCATCAGTGAGTTAGGGACGGAGGGTCCAAGCGAAAAACTGTTTTTT
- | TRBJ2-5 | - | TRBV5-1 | CASSPGGTGVQETQYF | TGCGCCAGCAGCCCCGGGGGGACAGGAGTTCAAGAGACCCAGTACTTC
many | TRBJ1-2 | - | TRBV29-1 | CSGIRDGGYGYTF | TGCAGCGGGATAAGGGACGGAGGCTATGGCTACACCTTC
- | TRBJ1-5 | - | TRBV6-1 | CASSDFRGNNQPQHF | TGTGCCAGCAGTGATTTCAGGGGTAACAATCAGCCCCAGCATTTT
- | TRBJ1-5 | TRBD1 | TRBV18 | CASSPATGAVNQPQHF | TGTGCCAGCTCACCAGCGACAGGGGCTGTCAATCAGCCCCAGCATTTT
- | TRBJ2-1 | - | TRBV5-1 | CASLQGGEQFF | TGCGCCAGCTTACAGGGTGGCGAGCAGTTCTTC
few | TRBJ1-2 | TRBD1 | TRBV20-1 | CSARGVKWTGEYGYTF | TGCAGTGCTAGAGGAGTCAAATGGACAGGGGAATATGGCTACACCTTC
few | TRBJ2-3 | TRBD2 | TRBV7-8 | CASSPGGGLGTDTQYF | TGTGCCAGCAGCCCCGGGGGGGGTCTAGGGACAGATACGCAGTATTTT
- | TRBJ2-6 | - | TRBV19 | CASSIPVSGANVLTF | TGTGCCAGTAGTATACCTGTCTCTGGGGCCAACGTCCTGACTTTC
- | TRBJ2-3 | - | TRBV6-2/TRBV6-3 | CASSYEGTDTQYF | TGTGCCAGCAGTTACGAGGGCACAGATACGCAGTATTTT